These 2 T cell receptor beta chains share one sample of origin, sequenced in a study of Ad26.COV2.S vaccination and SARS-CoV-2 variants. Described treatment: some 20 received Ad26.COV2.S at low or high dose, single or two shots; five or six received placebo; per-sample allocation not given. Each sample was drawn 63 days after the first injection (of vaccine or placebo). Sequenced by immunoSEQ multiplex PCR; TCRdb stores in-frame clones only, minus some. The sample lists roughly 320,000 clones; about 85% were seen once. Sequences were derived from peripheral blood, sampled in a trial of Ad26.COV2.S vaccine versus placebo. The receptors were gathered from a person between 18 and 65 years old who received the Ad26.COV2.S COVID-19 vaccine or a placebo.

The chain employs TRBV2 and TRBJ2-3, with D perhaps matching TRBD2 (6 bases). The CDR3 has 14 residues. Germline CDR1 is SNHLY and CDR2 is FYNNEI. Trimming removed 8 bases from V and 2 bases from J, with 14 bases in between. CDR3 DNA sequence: TGTGCCAGCCAACCAGCGGACTACACAGATACGCAGTATTTT. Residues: CASQPADYTDTQYF.

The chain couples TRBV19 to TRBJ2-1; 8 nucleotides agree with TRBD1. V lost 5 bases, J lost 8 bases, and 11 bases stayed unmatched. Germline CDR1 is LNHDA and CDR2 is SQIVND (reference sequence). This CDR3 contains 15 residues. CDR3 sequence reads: CASSFGQGMAHEQFF. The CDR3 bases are TGTGCCAGTAGTTTCGGACAGGGAATGGCCCATGAGCAGTTCTTC.